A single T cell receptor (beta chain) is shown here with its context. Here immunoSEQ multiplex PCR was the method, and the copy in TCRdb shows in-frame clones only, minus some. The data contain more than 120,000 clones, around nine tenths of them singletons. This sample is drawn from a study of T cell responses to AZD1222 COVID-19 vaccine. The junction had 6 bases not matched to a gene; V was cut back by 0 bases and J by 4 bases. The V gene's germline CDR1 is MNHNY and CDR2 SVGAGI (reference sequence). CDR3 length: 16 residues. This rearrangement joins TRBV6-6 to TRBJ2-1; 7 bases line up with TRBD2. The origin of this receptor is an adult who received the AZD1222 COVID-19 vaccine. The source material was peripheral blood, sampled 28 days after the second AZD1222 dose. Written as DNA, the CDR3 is TGTGCCAGCAGTTACTCGTCCGGCGGGGGTTACAATGAGCAGTTCTTC. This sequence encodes CASSYSSGGGYNEQFF.